This is a list of T cell receptor beta chains from one sample in a study of blood T cell repertoires in COVID-19. Measured with immunoSEQ multiplex PCR; TCRdb has only the in-frame clones, and not every one. The repertoire has fewer than 90,000 clones, over 70% of them found once; the top ten carry roughly 4%. Sequences were obtained from peripheral blood. These receptors were obtained from a woman in her forties or fifties with acute or convalescent COVID-19. Each CDR3 is given with its conserved first and last residue. D genes are given only for firm matches. Size is stated for part of the rows, as once, few or many counts, or as a class when the clone is expanded.

cdr3_length j_call v_call d_call clone_size cdr3_aa cdr3_nt
17 TRBJ1-1 TRBV30 TRBD1 . CAWSRDRGRKGSPEAFF TGTGCCTGGAGCCGGGACAGGGGGCGAAAAGGGAGCCCTGAAGCTTTCTTT
15 TRBJ1-3 TRBV5-1 TRBD1 . CASSLVQGSGNTIYF TGCGCCAGCAGCTTAGTACAGGGGTCTGGAAACACCATATATTTT
16 TRBJ2-2 TRBV5-6 TRBD1 . CASRMTGGVRTGELFF TGTGCCAGCAGGATGACAGGGGGCGTAAGGACCGGGGAGCTGTTTTTT
14 TRBJ1-2 TRBV5-1 TRBD1 . CASSLGQNDYGYTF TGCGCCAGCAGCCTGGGACAGAACGACTATGGCTACACCTTC
15 TRBJ1-2 TRBV6-2/TRBV6-3 . . CASSYSADFTYGYTF TGTGCCAGCAGTTACTCGGCAGACTTCACCTATGGCTACACCTTC
17 TRBJ2-3 TRBV7-2 . . CASSLRQDRFSTDTQYF TGTGCCAGCAGCTTAAGACAGGATCGATTTAGCACAGATACGCAGTATTTT
12 TRBJ2-3 TRBV29-1 TRBD1 . CSAGQGTDTQYF TGCAGCGCTGGACAGGGGACAGATACGCAGTATTTT
15 TRBJ2-1 TRBV7-9 TRBD2 . CASSQTSGANNEQFF TGTGCCAGCAGTCAGACTAGCGGGGCTAACAATGAGCAGTTCTTC
15 TRBJ2-1 TRBV5-6 . many CASSFAGTPIEGQFF TGTGCCAGCAGCTTCGCCGGGACACCAATAGAGGGGCAGTTCTTC
15 TRBJ2-5 TRBV5-6 TRBD2 . CASSPVSGGQETQYF TGTGCCAGCAGCCCCGTTAGCGGGGGACAAGAGACCCAGTACTTC
15 TRBJ2-7 TRBV9 TRBD1 . CASSPRDRGSYEQYF TGTGCCAGCAGCCCCAGGGACAGGGGTTCCTACGAGCAGTACTTC
15 TRBJ1-1 TRBV7-9 . . CASSLAGSRKTEAFF TGTGCCAGCAGCTTAGCAGGGAGTAGAAAAACTGAAGCTTTCTTT
14 TRBJ1-2 TRBV4-1 . . CASSPTGSNYGYTF TGCGCCAGCAGCCCAACGGGTTCTAACTATGGCTACACCTTC
14 TRBJ2-7 TRBV5-5 TRBD1 . CASSPWDSSYEQYF TGTGCCAGCAGCCCCTGGGACAGCTCCTACGAGCAGTACTTC
13 TRBJ1-6 TRBV6-5 . . CASSLMAGSPLHF TGTGCCAGCAGCCTCATGGCAGGATCACCCCTCCACTTT
16 TRBJ2-3 TRBV5-4 . . CASSWGTVPSTDTQYF TGTGCCAGCAGCTGGGGGACTGTTCCCAGCACAGATACGCAGTATTTT
15 TRBJ1-5 TRBV24-1 TRBD1 . CATSDRGQGNQPQHF TGTGCCACCAGTGACCGGGGACAGGGAAACCAGCCCCAGCATTTT
11 TRBJ2-5 TRBV7-2 . . CASSPGETQYF TGTGCCAGCAGCCCCGGGGAGACCCAGTACTTC
14 TRBJ2-3 TRBV4-1 TRBD1 . CASSSGTGIDTQYF TGCGCCAGCAGCTCCGGGACAGGGATAGATACGCAGTATTTT
16 TRBJ2-2 TRBV28 . . CASSLSRRGSAGELFF TGTGCCAGCAGTTTAAGTCGCAGGGGTAGTGCCGGGGAGCTGTTTTTT
16 TRBJ2-3 TRBV5-1 TRBD2 . CASSGSGGADSDTQYF TGCGCCAGCAGCGGGAGCGGGGGGGCCGACTCAGATACGCAGTATTTT
15 TRBJ2-2 TRBV11-2 TRBD1 once CASRLGQGYTGELFF TGTGCCAGCAGACTTGGACAGGGCTACACCGGGGAGCTGTTTTTT